The TCR beta chain described here comes from a study of T-cell memory formation after mild COVID-19. Study-level information: Among the donors, TCR clusters were largely specific to each donor. Study outcomes and limitations: The pre-infection memory compartment contained some responding clones, suggesting cross-reactive memory joined.

MiXCR was run by TCRdb on the 5' RACE reads, yielding one entry per CDR3 protein. This sample has about 470,000 distinct CDR3 sequences; roughly 23% occur once, and the top ten carry around 12%. The CDR3 extends over 14 amino acids. Germline assignment: CDR1 SGHRS and CDR2 YFSETQ. The V end lost 4 bases, the J end lost 6 bases, and 15 bases lay between the germline ends. Turning to this clonotype: Its antigen remains unknown.

The chain has TRBV5-1 and TRBJ2-3; D gene ambiguous. The origin of this receptor is an adult woman who had mild COVID-19 (a few samples of this study predate the infection). Cell type and time point are not known. The specimen sequenced was PBMCs or a T cell subset sorted from them (not recorded which). CDR3 coding DNA: TGCGCCAGCAGCACCAGCCCGAGAGTGGATACGCAGTATTTT. It translates to CASSTSPRVDTQYF. The full variable domain, rest sourced from reference TRBV5-1 and TRBJ2-3, is KAGVTQTPRYLIKTRGQQVTLSCSPISGHRSVSWYQQTPGQGLQFLFEYFSETQRNKGNFPGRFSGRQFSNSRSEMNVSTLELGDSALYLCASSTSPRVDTQYFGPGTRLTVL.